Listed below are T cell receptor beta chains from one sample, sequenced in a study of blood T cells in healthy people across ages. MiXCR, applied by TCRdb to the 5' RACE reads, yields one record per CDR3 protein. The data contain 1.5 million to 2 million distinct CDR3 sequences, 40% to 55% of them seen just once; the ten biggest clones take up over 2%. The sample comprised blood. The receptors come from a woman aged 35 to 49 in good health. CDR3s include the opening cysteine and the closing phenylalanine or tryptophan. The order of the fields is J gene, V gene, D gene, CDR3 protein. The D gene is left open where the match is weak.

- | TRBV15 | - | CATSLLEGRETQYF
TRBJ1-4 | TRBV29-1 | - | CSAEDGIHEKLFF
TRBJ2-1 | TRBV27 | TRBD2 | CASSPLERGGHDEQFF
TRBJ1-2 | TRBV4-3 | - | CASSRGQFGYTF
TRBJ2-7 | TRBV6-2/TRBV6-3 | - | CASSYSGLKGGREQYF
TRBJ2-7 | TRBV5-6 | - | CASSAIHSYEQYF
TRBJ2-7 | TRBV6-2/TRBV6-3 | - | CASKGNYEQYF
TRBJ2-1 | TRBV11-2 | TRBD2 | CASSWETSGGENEQFF
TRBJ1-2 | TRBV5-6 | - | CASSSDLTGTRYGYTF
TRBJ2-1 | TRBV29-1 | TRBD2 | CSGESSAGGVFSVRNEQFF
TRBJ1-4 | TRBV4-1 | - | CASSQGGVGYTNEKLFF
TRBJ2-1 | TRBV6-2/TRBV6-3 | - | CASNRASSYNEQFF
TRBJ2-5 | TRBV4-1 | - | CASSGVGPLEETQYF
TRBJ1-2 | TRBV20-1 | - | CSGTRVDHGYTF
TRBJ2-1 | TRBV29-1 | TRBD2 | CSVDGLREGNEQFF
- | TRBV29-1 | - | CSVGQGKGYEQYF
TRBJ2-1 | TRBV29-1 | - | CSVEGLTNNEQFF
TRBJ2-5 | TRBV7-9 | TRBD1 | CASSRTGGQGTQYF
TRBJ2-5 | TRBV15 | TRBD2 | CATSRARLAVNQETQYF
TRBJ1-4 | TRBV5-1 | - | CASGTQTSPELFF
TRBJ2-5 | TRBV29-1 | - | CSVVSGVETQYF
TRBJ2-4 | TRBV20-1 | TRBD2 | CSAFSGGEAKNIQYF
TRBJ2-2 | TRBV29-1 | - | CSVVQSNTGELFF
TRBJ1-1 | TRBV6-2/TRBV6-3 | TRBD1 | CASRRDRRNTEAFF
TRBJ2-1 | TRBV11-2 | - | CASSLVLRGSNEQFF
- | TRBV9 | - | CASSVVPTGDEQYF
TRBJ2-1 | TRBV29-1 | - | CSVAGGPSEQFF
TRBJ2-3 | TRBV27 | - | CASSNTVESSTDTQYF
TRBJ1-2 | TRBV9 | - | CASSVEGGENYGYTF
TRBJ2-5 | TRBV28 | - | CASSIGRETQYF
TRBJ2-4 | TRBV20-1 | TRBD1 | CSARGQGKSGQYF
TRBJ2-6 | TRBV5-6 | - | CASSSAGQHFSGANVLTF
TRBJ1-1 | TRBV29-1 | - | CSVHWGVYTEAFF
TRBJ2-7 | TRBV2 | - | CARREGRGGVYEQYF
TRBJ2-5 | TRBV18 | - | CASSPKRTDQETQYF
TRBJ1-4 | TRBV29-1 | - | CSVGGANEKLFF
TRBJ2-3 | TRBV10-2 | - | CASSKAGAGDTQYF
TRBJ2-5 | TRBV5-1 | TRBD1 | CASRGQGAYNEQYF
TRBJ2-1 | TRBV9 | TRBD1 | CASSGQQGLPRSYNEQFF
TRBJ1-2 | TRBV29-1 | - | CSVKIRGGHGYTF